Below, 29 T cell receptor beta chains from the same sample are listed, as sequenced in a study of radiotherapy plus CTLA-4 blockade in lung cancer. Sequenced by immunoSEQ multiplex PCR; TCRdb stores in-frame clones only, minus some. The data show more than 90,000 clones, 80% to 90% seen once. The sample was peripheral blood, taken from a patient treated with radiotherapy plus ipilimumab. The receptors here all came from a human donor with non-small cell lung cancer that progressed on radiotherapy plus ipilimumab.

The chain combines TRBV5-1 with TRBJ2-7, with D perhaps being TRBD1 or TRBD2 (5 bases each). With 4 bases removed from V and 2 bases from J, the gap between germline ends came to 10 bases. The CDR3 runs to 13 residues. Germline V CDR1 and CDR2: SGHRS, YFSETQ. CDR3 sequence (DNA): TGCGCCAGCAGCGGAACGGGACCCTACGAGCAGTACTTC. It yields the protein CASSGTGPYEQYF.

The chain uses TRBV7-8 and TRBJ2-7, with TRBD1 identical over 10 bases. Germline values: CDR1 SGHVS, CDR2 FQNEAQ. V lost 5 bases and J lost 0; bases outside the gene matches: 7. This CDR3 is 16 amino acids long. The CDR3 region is CASSLRTGGFSYEQYF. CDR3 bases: TGTGCCAGCAGCCTCCGGACAGGGGGGTTCTCCTACGAGCAGTACTTC. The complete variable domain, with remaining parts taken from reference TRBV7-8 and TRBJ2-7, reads GAGVSQSPRYKVAKRGQDVALRCDPISGHVSLFWYQQALGQGPEFLTYFQNEAQLDKSGLPSDRFFAERPEGSVSTLKIQRTQQEDSAVYLCASSLRTGGFSYEQYFGPGTRLTVT.

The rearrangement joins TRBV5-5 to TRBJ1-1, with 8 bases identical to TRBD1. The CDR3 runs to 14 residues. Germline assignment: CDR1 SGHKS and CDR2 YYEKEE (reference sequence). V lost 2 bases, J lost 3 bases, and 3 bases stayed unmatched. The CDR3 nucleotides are TGTGCCAGCAGCTTCGGACAGGGCGACACTGAAGCTTTCTTT. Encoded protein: CASSFGQGDTEAFF.

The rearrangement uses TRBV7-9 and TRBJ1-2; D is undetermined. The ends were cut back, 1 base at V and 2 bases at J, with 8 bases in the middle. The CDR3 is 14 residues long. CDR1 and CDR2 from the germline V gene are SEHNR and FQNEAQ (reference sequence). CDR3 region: CASSLGEGNYGYTF. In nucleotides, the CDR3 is TGTGCCAGCAGCTTAGGTGAAGGGAACTATGGCTACACCTTC.

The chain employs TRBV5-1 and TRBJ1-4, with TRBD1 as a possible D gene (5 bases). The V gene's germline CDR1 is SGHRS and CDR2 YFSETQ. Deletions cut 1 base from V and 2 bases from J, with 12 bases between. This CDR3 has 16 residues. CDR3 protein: CASSLLGARTNEKLFF. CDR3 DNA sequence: TGCGCCAGCAGCTTGCTAGGGGCGCGGACTAATGAAAAACTGTTTTTT. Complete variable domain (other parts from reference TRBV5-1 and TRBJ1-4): KAGVTQTPRYLIKTRGQQVTLSCSPISGHRSVSWYQQTPGQGLQFLFEYFSETQRNKGNFPGRFSGRQFSNSRSEMNVSTLELGDSALYLCASSLLGARTNEKLFFGSGTQLSVL.

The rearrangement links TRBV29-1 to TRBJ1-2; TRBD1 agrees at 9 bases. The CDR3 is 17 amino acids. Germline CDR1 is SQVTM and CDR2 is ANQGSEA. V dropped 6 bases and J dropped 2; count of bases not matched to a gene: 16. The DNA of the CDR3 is TGCAGCGTAGATACCGGGACAGGGCGTCGAAAGAACTATGGCTACACCTTC. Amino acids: CSVDTGTGRRKNYGYTF.

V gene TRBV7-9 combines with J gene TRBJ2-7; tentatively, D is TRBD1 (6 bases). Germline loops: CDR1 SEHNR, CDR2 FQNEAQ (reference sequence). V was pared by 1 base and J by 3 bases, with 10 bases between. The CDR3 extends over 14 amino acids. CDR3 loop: CASSLVPGDYEQYF. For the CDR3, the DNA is TGTGCCAGCAGCTTAGTTCCAGGGGACTACGAGCAGTACTTC.

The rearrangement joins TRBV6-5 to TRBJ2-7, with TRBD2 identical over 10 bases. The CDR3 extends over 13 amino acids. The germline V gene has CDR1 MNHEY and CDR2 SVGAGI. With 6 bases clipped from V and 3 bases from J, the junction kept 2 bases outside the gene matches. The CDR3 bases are TGTGCCAGCAGAGGACTAGCGGACTACGAGCAGTACTTC. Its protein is CASRGLADYEQYF.

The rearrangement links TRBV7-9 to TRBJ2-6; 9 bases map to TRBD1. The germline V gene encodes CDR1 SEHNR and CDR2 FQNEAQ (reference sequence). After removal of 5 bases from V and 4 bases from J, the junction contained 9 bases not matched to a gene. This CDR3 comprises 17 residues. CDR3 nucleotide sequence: TGTGCCAGCAGCCCCCGGGACAGGGCTTCCGGGGCCAACGTCCTGACTTTC. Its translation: CASSPRDRASGANVLTF.

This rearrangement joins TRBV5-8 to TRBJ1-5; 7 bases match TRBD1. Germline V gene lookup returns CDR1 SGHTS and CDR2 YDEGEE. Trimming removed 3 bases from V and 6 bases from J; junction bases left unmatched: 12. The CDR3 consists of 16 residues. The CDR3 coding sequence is TGTGCCAGCAGCTCCATACAGGGGCTCTCGGGTCAGCCCCAGCATTTT. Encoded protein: CASSSIQGLSGQPQHF.

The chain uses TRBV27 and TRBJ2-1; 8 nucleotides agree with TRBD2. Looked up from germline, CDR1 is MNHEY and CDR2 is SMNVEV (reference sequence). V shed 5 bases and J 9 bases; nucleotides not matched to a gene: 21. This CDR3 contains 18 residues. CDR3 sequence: CASSNPPSRAGGRFEQFF. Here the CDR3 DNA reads TGTGCCAGCAGTAATCCCCCTAGCCGGGCGGGAGGCCGATTTGAGCAGTTCTTC.

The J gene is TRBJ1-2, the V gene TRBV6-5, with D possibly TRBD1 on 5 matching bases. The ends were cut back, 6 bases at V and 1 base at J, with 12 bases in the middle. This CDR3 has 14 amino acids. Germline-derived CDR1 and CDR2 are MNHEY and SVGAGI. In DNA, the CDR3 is TGTGCCAGCAGCGTGGGACGGATTAACTATGGCTACACCTTC. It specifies CASSVGRINYGYTF.

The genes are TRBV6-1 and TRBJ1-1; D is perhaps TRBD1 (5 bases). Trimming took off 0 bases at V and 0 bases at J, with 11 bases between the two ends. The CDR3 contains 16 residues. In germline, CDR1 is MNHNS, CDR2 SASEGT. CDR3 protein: CASSEAFGGMNTEAFF. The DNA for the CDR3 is TGTGCCAGCAGTGAAGCTTTCGGGGGGATGAACACTGAAGCTTTCTTT.

The CDR3 bases are TGTGCCAGCAAGGTCCCGGGAGCTGGCCTCGAGCAGTACTTC. Amino acids: CASKVPGAGLEQYF. The V and J genes are TRBV6-1 and TRBJ2-7; perhaps TRBD2 as D (6 bases). V lost 7 bases, J lost 6 bases, and 19 bases lay in between. CDR1 and CDR2 (germline): MNHNS, SASEGT. The CDR3 loop spans 14 amino acids.

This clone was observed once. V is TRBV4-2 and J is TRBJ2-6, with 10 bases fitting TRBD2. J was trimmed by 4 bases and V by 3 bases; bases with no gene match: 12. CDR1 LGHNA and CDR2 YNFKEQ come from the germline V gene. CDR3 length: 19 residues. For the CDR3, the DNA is TGTGCCAGCAGCCAGGGAGGTCTAGCGGGAGCTCTGGGGGCCAACGTCCTGACTTTC. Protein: CASSQGGLAGALGANVLTF.

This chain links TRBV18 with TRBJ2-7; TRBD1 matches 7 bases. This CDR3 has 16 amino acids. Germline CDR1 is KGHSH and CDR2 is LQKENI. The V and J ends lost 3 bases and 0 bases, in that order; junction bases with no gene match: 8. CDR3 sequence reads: CASSPGTARTSYEQYF. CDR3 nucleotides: TGTGCCAGCTCACCCGGGACAGCCCGAACCTCCTACGAGCAGTACTTC.

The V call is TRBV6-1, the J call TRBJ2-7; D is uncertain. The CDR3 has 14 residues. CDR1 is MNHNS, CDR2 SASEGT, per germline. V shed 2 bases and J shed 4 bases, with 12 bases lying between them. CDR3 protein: CASSERQVGYEQYF. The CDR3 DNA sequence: TGTGCCAGCAGTGAACGGCAGGTGGGATACGAGCAGTACTTC.

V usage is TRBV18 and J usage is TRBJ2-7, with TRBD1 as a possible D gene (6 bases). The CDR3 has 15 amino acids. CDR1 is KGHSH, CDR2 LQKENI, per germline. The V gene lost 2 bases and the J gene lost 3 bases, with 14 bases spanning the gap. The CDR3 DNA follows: TGTGCCAGCTCACCATGGGCAGGGGATGTCTACGAGCAGTACTTC. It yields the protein CASSPWAGDVYEQYF.

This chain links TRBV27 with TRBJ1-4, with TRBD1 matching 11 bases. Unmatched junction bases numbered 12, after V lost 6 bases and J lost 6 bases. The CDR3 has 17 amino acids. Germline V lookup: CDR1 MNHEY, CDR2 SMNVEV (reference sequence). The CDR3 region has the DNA TGTGCCAGCAGCTGGCCCCGACCGGGACAGGGGGATGAAAAACTGTTTTTT. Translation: CASSWPRPGQGDEKLFF.

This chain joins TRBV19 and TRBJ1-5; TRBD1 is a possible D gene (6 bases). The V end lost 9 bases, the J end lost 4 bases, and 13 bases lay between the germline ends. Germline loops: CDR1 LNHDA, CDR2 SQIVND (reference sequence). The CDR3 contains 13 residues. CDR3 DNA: TGTGCCAGCTCACAGGGTGGGAATCAGCCCCAGCATTTT. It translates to CASSQGGNQPQHF.

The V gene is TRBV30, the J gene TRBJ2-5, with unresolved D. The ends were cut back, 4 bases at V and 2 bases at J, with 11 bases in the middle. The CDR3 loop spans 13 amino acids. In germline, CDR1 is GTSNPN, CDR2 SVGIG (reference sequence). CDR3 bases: TGTGCCTGGAATCTCCTGGTACAAGAGACCCAGTACTTC. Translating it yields CAWNLLVQETQYF. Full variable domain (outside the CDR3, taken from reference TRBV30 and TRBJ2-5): SQTIHQWPATLVQPVGSPLSLECTVEGTSNPNLYWYRQAAGRGLQLLFYSVGIGQISSEVPQNLSASRPQDRQFILSSKKLLLSDSGFYLCAWNLLVQETQYFGPGTRLLVL.

In DNA, the CDR3 is TGCGCCAGCATTACTTCCGGCAGGAACAATCAGCCCCAGCATTTT. This translates into CASITSGRNNQPQHF. The chain uses TRBV5-1 and TRBJ1-5; D not resolved. CDR3 length: 15 residues. V was clipped by 6 bases and J by 3 bases, with 16 bases between them. Germline-derived CDR1 and CDR2 are SGHRS and YFSETQ.

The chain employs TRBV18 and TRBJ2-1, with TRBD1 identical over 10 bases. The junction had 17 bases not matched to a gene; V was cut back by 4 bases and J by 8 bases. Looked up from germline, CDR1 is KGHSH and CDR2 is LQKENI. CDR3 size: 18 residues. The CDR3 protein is CASSQAASGGQGGYEQFF. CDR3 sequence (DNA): TGTGCCAGCTCACAAGCCGCTTCCGGAGGACAGGGGGGGTATGAGCAGTTCTTC.

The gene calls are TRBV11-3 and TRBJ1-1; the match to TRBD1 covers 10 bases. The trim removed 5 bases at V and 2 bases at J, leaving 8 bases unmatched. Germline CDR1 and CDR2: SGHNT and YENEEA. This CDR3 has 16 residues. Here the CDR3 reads CASSRGQGSLNTEAFF. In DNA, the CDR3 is TGTGCCAGCAGCCGGGGACAGGGGTCCTTAAACACTGAAGCTTTCTTT.

This CDR3 is CASSNLPPHRLAKNIQYF. The CDR3 nucleotides read TGTGCCAGCAGCAACCTACCCCCTCACAGGCTAGCCAAAAACATTCAGTACTTC. This chain joins TRBV7-9 and TRBJ2-4; tentative D call: TRBD1 (5 bases). Germline CDR1 is SEHNR and CDR2 is FQNEAQ (reference sequence). V was clipped by 5 bases and J by 0 bases, with 20 bases between them. The CDR3 consists of 18 residues. The variable domain in full, completed from reference TRBV7-9 and TRBJ2-4, reads DTGVSQNPRHKITKRGQNVTFRCDPISEHNRLYWYRQTLGQGPEFLTYFQNEAQLEKSRLLSDRFSAERPKGSFSTLEIQRTEQGDSAMYLCASSNLPPHRLAKNIQYFGAGTRLSVL.

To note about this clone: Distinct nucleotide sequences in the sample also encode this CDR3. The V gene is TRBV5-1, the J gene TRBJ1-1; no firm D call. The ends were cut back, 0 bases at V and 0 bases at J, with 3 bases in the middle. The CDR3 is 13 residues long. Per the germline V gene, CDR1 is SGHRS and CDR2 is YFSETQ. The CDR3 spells CASSLVLNTEAFF. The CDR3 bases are TGCGCCAGCAGCTTGGTCCTGAACACTGAAGCTTTCTTT.

CDR3 in DNA: TGTGCCAGCACCCGGGCGGGAGGGCCTGCCTACAATGAGCAGTTCTTC. It yields the protein CASTRAGGPAYNEQFF. The rearrangement links TRBV2 to TRBJ2-1; 9 bases are shared with TRBD2. This CDR3 comprises 16 residues. Germline CDR1 SNHLY, CDR2 FYNNEI. The ends lost 7 bases at V and 2 bases at J; junction bases unmatched: 9.

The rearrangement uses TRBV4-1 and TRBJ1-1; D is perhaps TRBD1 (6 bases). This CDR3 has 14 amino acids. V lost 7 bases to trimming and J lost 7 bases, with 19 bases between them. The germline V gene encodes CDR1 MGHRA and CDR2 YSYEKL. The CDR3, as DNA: TGCGCCAGCACCCACCAAGACAGGCTTTATGAAGCTTTCTTT. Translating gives CASTHQDRLYEAFF.

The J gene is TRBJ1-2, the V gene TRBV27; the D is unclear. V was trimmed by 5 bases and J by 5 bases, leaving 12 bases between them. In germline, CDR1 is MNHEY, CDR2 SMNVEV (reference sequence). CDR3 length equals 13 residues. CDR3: CASSPQGLYGYTF. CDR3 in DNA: TGTGCCAGCAGTCCCCAAGGTCTTTATGGCTACACCTTC.